Included here is one T cell receptor (beta chain) sequence, with context. This sample is drawn from a study of blood T cell repertoires in COVID-19. For the study at large: The United States, Italy and Spain provided the acute and convalescent COVID-19 samples. Sample material is recorded as cDNA or gDNA derived from T cells, B-cell-depleted T cells, or PBMCs.

Source study methods: Reference gene primer amplification in the assay estimated nucleated cell counts. Here immunoSEQ multiplex PCR was the method, and the copy in TCRdb shows in-frame clones only, minus some. That table gives V, J and clone size, and the DNA gave D and trimming. The top ten hold approximately 1.2% of the sample, which has about 210,000 clones, 92% seen once. This CDR3 has 16 amino acids. Trimming stripped 0 bases from V and 3 bases from J, with 12 bases between. Per the germline V gene, CDR1 is SGHRS and CDR2 is YFSETQ. The TCR comes from a man aged 25 to 40 with acute or convalescent COVID-19. Sequenced: peripheral blood. This rearrangement joins TRBV5-1 to TRBJ1-4; no reliable D call. The CDR3 region is CASSLDSSAANEKLFF. Here the CDR3 DNA reads TGCGCCAGCAGCTTGGATTCATCTGCGGCTAATGAAAAACTGTTTTTT.